The clone carrying this TCR beta chain was seen a few times. This CDR3 contains 14 residues. Trimming cost V 5 bases and J 2 bases; bases outside gene matches: 5. This entry belongs to a study of T cells after yellow fever vaccination. TCRdb reprocessed the 5' RACE reads with MiXCR, giving one entry per CDR3 protein. Here the sample spans 250,000 to 400,000 distinct CDR3 sequences, 3.5% to 4.5% being singletons. This specimen was PBMCs, taken 15 days after the yellow fever booster vaccination. The V call is TRBV12-3 or TRBV12-4, the J call TRBJ2-5; 7 positions agree with TRBD1. The source of this sequence is a man between 18 and 29 years old who received the YFV17D yellow fever vaccine. The chain's CDR3 is CASSTWDSQETQYF. The CDR3 nucleotides are TGTGCCAGCAGTACTTGGGACAGTCAAGAGACCCAGTACTTC.